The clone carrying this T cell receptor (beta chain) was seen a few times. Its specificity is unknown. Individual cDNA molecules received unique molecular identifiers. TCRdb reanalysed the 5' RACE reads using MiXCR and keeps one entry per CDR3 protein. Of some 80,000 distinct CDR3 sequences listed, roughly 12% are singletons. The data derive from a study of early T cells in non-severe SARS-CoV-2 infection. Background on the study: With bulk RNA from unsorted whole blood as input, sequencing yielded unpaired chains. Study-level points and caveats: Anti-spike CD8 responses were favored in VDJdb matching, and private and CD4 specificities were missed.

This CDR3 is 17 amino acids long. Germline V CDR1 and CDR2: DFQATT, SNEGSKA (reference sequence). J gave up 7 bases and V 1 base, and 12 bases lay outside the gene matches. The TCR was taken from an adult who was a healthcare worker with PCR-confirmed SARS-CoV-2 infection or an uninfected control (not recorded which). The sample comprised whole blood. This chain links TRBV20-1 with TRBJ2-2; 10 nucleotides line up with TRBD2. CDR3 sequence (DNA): TGCAGTGCTAGAGGGCCGTTAGCTAGCGGGAGCATCGGGGAGCTGTTTTTT. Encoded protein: CSARGPLASGSIGELFF.